Each of the 5 T cell receptor beta chains below was sequenced from the same sample in a study of neurological immune-mediated disorders. Each CDR3 protein gets one entry after TCRdb re-called the 5' RACE reads with MiXCR. The sample shows around 65,000 distinct CDR3 sequences, about 5.2% of them seen only once. Source material: PBMCs. The receptors were gathered from a human donor with multiple sclerosis. The donor label of this sample is uncertain.

This clonotype was detected many times. J is TRBJ2-3 and V is TRBV20-1; D may be TRBD1 (6 bases). Trimming left V 0 bases short and J 1 base short, with 11 bases between. Germline assignment: CDR1 DFQATT and CDR2 SNEGSKA (reference sequence). The CDR3 runs to 15 residues. CDR3: CSARDQQGRTDTQYF. CDR3 DNA: TGCAGTGCTAGAGATCAACAGGGCCGCACAGATACGCAGTATTTT.

Ten or more counts support this clonotype. This chain links TRBV20-1 with TRBJ2-7, with 9 bases lining up with TRBD2. This CDR3 region has 14 residues. CDR1 and CDR2 from the germline V gene are DFQATT and SNEGSKA (reference sequence). V shed 5 bases and J 4 bases; nucleotides not matched to a gene: 9. As DNA, the CDR3 is TGCAGTGCTTTCTGGGCGGGGGGGCATTACGAGCAGTACTTC. Amino acids: CSAFWAGGHYEQYF.

V is TRBV2 and J is TRBJ1-5; TRBD1 matches at 7 bases. V lost 5 bases, J lost 1 base, and 5 bases stayed unmatched. Germline V CDR1 and CDR2: SNHLY, FYNNEI. The length of the CDR3 is 15 residues. The CDR3 here is CASSWDSQSNQPQHF. In DNA form, the CDR3 reads TGTGCCAGCAGTTGGGACAGTCAGAGCAATCAGCCCCAGCATTTT.

In this sample, this clonotype turned up many times. The chain couples TRBV5-1 to TRBJ2-3; 12 nucleotides agree with TRBD1. The CDR3 consists of 15 residues. The V gene's germline CDR1 is SGHRS and CDR2 YFSETQ. With V trimmed by 4 bases and J by 6 bases, 6 bases remained unmatched. The CDR3 DNA sequence: TGCGCCAGCAGCCCGGGACAGGGGGCAGCGGATACGCAGTATTTT. It translates to CASSPGQGAADTQYF.

This clonotype has a count of ten or more. The V call is TRBV7-9, the J call TRBJ2-3, with 7 bases identical to TRBD2. The CDR3 runs to 13 residues. V trimming: 1 base; J trimming: 6 bases; junction bases outside the gene matches: 1. The germline V gene has CDR1 SEHNR and CDR2 FQNEAQ (reference sequence). The CDR3 sequence is CASSLGSGDTQYF. In DNA, the CDR3 is TGTGCCAGCAGCTTAGGTAGCGGGGATACGCAGTATTTT.